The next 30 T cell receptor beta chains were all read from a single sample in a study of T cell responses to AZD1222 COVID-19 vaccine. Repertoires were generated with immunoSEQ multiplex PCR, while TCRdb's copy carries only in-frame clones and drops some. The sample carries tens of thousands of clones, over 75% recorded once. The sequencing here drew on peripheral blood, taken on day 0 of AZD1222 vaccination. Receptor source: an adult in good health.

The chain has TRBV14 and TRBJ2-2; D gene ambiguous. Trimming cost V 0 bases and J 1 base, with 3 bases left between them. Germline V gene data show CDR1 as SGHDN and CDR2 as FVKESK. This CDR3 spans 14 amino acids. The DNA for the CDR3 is TGTGCCAGCAGCCAAGATTGGAACACCGGGGAGCTGTTTTTT. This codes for CASSQDWNTGELFF.

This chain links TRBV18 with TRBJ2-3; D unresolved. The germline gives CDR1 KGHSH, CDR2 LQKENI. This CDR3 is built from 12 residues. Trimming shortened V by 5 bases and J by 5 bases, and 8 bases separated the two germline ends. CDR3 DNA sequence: TGTGCCAGCTCAGTAGATCGAGATACGCAGTATTTT. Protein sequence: CASSVDRDTQYF.

CDR3 sequence reads: CASSLEGTRNNQPQHF. DNA for the CDR3: TGTGCCAGCAGCTTAGAGGGGACCCGAAACAATCAGCCCCAGCATTTT. The chain couples TRBV7-2 to TRBJ1-5; a weak D match, TRBD1 (5 bases). Looked up from germline, CDR1 is SGHTA and CDR2 is FQGNSA. The CDR3 loop spans 16 amino acids. The V and J ends lost 1 base and 3 bases respectively, with 13 bases between them.

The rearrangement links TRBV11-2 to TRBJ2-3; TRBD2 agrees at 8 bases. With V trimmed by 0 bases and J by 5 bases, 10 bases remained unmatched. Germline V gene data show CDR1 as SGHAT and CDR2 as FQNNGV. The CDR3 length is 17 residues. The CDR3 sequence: CASSLDIRGGRGDTQYF. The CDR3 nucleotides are TGTGCCAGCAGCTTAGATATCCGGGGGGGCCGGGGAGATACGCAGTATTTT.

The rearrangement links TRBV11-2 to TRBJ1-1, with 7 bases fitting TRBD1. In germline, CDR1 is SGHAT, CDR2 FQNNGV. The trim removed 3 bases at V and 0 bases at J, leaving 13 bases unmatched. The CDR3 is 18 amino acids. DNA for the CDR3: TGTGCCAGCAGCTTTGGGCTCCGGACAGGTAGTTTGAACACTGAAGCTTTCTTT. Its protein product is CASSFGLRTGSLNTEAFF.

This CDR3 is CASSLGGNGLQETQYF. The CDR3, as DNA: TGCGCCAGCAGCTTGGGGGGGAATGGGCTCCAAGAGACCCAGTACTTC. The genes are TRBV5-1 and TRBJ2-5, with D possibly being TRBD1 or TRBD2 (5 bases each). Trimming left V 0 bases short and J 1 base short, with 13 bases between. This CDR3 has 16 residues. Germline loops: CDR1 SGHRS, CDR2 YFSETQ.

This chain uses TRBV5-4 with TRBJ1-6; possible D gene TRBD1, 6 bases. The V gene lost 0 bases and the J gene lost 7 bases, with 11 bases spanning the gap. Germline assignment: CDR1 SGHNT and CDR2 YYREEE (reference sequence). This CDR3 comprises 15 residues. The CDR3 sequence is CASSLAQGSNSPLHF. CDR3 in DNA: TGTGCCAGCAGCTTGGCACAGGGTTCGAATTCACCCCTCCACTTT.

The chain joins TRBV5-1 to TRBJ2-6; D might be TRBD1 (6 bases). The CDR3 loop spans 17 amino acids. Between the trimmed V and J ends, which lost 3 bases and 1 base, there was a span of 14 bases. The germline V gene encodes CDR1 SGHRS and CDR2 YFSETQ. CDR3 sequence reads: CASSSGNRVSGANVLTF. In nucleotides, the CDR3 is TGCGCCAGCAGCTCGGGAAACAGGGTATCTGGGGCCAACGTCCTGACTTTC.

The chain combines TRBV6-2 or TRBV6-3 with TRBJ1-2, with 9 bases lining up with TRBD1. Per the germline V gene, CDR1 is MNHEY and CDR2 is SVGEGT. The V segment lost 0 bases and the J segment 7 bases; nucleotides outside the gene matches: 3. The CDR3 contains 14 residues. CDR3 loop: CASSYSGTGLGYTF. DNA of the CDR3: TGTGCCAGCAGTTACTCGGGGACAGGGCTTGGCTACACCTTC.

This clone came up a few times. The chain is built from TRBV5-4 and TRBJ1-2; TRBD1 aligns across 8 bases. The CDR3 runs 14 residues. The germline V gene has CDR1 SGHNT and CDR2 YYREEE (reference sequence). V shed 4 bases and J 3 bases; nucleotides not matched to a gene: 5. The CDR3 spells CASSREQGDYGYTF. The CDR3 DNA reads TGTGCCAGCAGCAGGGAACAGGGGGACTATGGCTACACCTTC.

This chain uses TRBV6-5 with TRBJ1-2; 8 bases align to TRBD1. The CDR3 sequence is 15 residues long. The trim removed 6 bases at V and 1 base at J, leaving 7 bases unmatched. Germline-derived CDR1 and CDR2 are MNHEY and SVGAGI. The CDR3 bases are TGTGCCAGCAGCCTACGACAGGGGAGTAACTATGGCTACACCTTC. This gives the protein CASSLRQGSNYGYTF.

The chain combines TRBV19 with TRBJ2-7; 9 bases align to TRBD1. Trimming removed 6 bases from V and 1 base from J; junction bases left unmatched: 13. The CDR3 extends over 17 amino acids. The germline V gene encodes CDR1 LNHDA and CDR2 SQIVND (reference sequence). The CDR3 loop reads CASSQMSGTGYSYEQYF. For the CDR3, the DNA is TGTGCCAGTAGCCAAATGTCCGGGACAGGGTATTCCTACGAGCAGTACTTC.

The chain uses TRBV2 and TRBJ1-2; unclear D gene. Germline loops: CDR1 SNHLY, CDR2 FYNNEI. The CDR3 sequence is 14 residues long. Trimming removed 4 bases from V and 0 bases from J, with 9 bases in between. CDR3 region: CASSVGIANYGYTF. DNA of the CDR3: TGTGCCAGCAGTGTTGGAATCGCTAACTATGGCTACACCTTC.

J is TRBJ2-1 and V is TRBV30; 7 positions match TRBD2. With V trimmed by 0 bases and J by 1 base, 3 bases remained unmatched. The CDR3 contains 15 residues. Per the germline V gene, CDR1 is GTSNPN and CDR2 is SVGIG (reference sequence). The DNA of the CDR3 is TGTGCCTGGAGTGTAGGGAGGGGATCCTACAATGAGCAGTTCTTC. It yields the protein CAWSVGRGSYNEQFF.

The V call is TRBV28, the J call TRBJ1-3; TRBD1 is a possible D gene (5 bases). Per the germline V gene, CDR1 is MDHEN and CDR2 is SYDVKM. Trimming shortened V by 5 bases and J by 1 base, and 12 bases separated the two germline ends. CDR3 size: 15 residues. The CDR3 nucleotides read TGTGCCAGCAGTATGGACATGTTGTCTGGAAACACCATATATTTT. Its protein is CASSMDMLSGNTIYF.

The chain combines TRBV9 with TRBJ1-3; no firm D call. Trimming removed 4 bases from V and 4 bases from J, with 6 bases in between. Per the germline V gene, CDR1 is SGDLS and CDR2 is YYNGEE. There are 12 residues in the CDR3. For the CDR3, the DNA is TGTGCCAGCAGCCCCCGGGGAAACACCATATATTTT. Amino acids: CASSPRGNTIYF.

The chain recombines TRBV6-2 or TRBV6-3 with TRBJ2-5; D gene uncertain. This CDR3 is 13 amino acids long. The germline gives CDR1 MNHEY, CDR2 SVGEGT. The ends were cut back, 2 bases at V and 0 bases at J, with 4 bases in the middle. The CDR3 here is CASSYPYQETQYF. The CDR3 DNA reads TGTGCCAGCAGTTACCCGTACCAAGAGACCCAGTACTTC.

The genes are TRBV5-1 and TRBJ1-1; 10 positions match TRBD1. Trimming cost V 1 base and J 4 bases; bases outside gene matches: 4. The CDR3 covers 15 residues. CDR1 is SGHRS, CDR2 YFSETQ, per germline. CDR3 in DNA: TGCGCCAGCAGCTTGCGGACAGGGGGTACCACTGAAGCTTTCTTT. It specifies CASSLRTGGTTEAFF.

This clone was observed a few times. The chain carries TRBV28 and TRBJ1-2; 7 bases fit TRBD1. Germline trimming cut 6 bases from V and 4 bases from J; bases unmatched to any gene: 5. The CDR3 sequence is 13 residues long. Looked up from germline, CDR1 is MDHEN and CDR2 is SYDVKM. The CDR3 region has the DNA TGTGCCAGCAGAGTCACAGGGGCCTATGGCTACACCTTC. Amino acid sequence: CASRVTGAYGYTF.

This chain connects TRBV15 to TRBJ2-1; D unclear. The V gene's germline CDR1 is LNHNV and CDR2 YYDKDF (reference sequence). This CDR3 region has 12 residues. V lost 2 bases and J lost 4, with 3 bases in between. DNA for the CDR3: TGTGCCACCAGCAGATCATACAATGAGCAGTTCTTC. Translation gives CATSRSYNEQFF.

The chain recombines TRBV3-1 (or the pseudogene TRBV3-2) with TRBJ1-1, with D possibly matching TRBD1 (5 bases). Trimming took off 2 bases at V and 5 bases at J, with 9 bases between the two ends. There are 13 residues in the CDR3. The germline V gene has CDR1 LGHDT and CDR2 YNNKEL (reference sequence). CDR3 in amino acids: CASSQWRQTEAFF. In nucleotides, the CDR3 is TGTGCCAGCAGCCAATGGAGACAGACTGAAGCTTTCTTT.

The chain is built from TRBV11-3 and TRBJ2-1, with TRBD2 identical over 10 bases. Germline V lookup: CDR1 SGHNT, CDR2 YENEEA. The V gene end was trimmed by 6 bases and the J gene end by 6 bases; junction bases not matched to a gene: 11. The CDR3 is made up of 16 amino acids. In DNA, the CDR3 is TGTGCCAGCAGTTTCGAAGCGGGGGGGCTCCGCAATGAGCAGTTCTTC. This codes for CASSFEAGGLRNEQFF.

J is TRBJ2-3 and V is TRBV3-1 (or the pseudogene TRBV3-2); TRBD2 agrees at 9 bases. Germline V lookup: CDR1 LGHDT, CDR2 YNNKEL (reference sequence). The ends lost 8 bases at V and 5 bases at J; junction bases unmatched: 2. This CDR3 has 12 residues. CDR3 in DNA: TGTGCCAGCGCGGGGGGGGGAGATACGCAGTATTTT. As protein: CASAGGGDTQYF.

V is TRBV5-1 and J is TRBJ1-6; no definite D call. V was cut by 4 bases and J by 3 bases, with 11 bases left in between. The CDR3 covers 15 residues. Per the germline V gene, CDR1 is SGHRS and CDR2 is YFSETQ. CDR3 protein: CASSPGINYNSPLHF. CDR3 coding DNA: TGCGCCAGCAGCCCTGGGATCAACTATAATTCACCCCTCCACTTT.

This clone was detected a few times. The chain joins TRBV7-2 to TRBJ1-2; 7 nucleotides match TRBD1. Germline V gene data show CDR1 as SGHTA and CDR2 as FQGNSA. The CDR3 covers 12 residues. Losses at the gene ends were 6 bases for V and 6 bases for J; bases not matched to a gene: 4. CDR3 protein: CASRTTGHGYTF. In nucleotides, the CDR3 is TGTGCCAGCAGGACGACAGGGCATGGCTACACCTTC.

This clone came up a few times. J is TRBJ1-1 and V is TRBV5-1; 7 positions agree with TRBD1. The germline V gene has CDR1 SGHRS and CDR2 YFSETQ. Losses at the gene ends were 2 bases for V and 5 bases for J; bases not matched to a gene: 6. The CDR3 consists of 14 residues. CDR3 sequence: CASSLGGLSTEAFF. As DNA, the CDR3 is TGCGCCAGCAGCTTAGGGGGCTTAAGTACTGAAGCTTTCTTT.

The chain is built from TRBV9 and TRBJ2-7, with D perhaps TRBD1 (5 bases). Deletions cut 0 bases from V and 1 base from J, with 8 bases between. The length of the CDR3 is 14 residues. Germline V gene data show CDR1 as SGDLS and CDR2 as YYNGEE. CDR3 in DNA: TGTGCCAGCAGCGTAGGGGGCCTATCCTACGAGCAGTACTTC. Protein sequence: CASSVGGLSYEQYF.

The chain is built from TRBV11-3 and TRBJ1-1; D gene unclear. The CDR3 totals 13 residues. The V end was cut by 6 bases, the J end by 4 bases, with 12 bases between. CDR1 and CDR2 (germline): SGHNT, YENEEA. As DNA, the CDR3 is TGTGCCAGCAGACTAATAGTCCTCACTGAAGCTTTCTTT. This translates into CASRLIVLTEAFF.

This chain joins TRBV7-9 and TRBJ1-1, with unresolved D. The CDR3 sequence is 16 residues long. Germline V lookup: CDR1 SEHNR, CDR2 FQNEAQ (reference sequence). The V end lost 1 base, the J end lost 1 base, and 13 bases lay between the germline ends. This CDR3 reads CASSLVPRGGNTEAFF. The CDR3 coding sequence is TGTGCCAGCAGCTTAGTTCCTAGAGGAGGGAACACTGAAGCTTTCTTT.

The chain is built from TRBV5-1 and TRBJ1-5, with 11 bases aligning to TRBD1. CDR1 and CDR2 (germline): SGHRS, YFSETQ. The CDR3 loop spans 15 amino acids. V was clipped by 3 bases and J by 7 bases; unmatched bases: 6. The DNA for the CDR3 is TGCGCCAGCAGCTGGACAGGGGGCGAATTGCAGCCCCAGCATTTT. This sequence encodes CASSWTGGELQPQHF.